This entry lists 5 T cell receptor beta chains sequenced from one sample in a study of T cell repertoires in cytomegalovirus infection. These TCRs' antigens remain unknown. TCRdb reanalysed the reads using MiXCR and keeps one entry per CDR3 protein. The sample lists nearly 700,000 distinct CDR3 sequences, around a third seen once, with 18% in the top ten. This specimen consisted of cultured PBMCs, obtained from culture after CMV antigen stimulation. The source is a human donor in good health (CMV status not recorded). Some clones in this sample may be carry-over from other donors' samples.

This clonotype was counted between two and nine times. The chain couples TRBV6-1 to TRBJ1-1; D gene ambiguous. The CDR3 has 15 residues. Germline CDR1 MNHNS, CDR2 SASEGT. Trimming stripped 5 bases from V and 1 base from J, with 14 bases between. CDR3 in amino acids: CASSRTRRENTEAFF. The CDR3 nucleotides read TGTGCCAGCAGTCGAACTAGACGGGAGAACACTGAAGCTTTCTTT.

V and J are TRBV5-4 and TRBJ2-1; D is unclear. CDR1 is SGHNT, CDR2 YYREEE, per germline (reference sequence). The CDR3 consists of 15 residues. The germline V and J ends were trimmed by 5 bases and 3 bases, with 15 bases remaining between them. The chain's CDR3 is CASSHLPRNYNEQFF. The CDR3 DNA reads TGTGCCAGCAGTCACCTGCCGCGAAACTACAATGAGCAGTTCTTC.

V gene TRBV25-1 combines with J gene TRBJ1-4, with unresolved D. CDR1 and CDR2 from the germline V gene are MGHDK and SYGVNS. This CDR3 comprises 15 residues. Trimming took off 0 bases at V and 8 bases at J, with 13 bases between the two ends. The DNA for the CDR3 is TGTGCCAGCAGTGAATATTCGGGTTTGAGCGAAAAACTGTTTTTT. This encodes CASSEYSGLSEKLFF.

The chain uses TRBV28 and TRBJ2-1; the match to TRBD1 covers 11 bases. J was trimmed by 5 bases and V by 6 bases; bases with no gene match: 3. CDR1 and CDR2 from the germline V gene are MDHEN and SYDVKM. The CDR3 spans 14 residues. The CDR3 here is CASRGTGGNNEQFF. DNA for the CDR3: TGTGCCAGCAGGGGGACAGGGGGGAACAATGAGCAGTTCTTC.

This clonotype was seen a few times. This chain connects TRBV5-1 to TRBJ1-1; TRBD1 is a possible D gene (5 bases). The CDR3 is 13 residues long. Trimming left V 1 base short and J 4 bases short, with 8 bases between. From germline, CDR1 is SGHRS and CDR2 YFSETQ. CDR3: CASSLMDTTEAFF. The CDR3 bases are TGCGCCAGCAGCTTGATGGACACCACTGAAGCTTTCTTT. The full variable domain, completed using reference TRBV5-1 and TRBJ1-1, is KAGVTQTPRYLIKTRGQQVTLSCSPISGHRSVSWYQQTPGQGLQFLFEYFSETQRNKGNFPGRFSGRQFSNSRSEMNVSTLELGDSALYLCASSLMDTTEAFFGQGTRLTVV.